This TCR beta chain emerged from a study of blood T cells in healthy people across ages. This clonotype was seen a handful of times. Compared with germline, one end of the junction differs, possibly owing to a read error. Primed by a sample-barcoded 5' primer and a J-beta primer mix, a second PCR proceeded for about 7 to 12 cycles. Every molecule of cDNA carried a tag from a template-switch adaptor with 12 random nucleotides. TCRdb used MiXCR to reprocess the 5' RACE reads, holding one entry per CDR3 protein. This sample carries around 1.5 million distinct CDR3 sequences, roughly a third of them seen once, and the ten largest clones take roughly 10%. Germline values: CDR1 SQVTM, CDR2 ANQGSEA. The CDR3 contains 11 residues.

The gene calls are TRBV29-1 and TRBJ1-1; maybe TRBD1 (6 bases). The sample comprised blood. The origin of this receptor is a woman in her 30s in good health. CDR3 protein: CSVTGNTEAFF. CDR3 DNA sequence: TGCAGCGTCACAGGGAACACTGAGGCTTTCTTT.